This entry is about one TCR beta chain. Its antigen is unknown. The authors ran the immunoSEQ assay, v3.0, at survey level. Sequenced by immunoSEQ multiplex PCR; TCRdb stores in-frame clones only, minus some. There are roughly 44,000 clones in the sample; 90% to 95% occur only once, and less than 3.5% lies in the top ten. These data come from a study of long-term antiretroviral therapy in people with HIV. The study's findings and limits: Pre-ART expanded clones dominated the repertoire at every time point. Controls had broader CDR3 length ranges than HIV repertoires did. Relative to transplant donor controls, diversity remained lower despite increasing after ART. The blood, collected between about 2003 and 2017, was possibly taken under older ART regimens.

Germline CDR1 is SGHNT and CDR2 is YYREEE (reference sequence). V lost 4 bases to trimming and J lost 5 bases; unmatched junction nucleotides: 8. The CDR3 runs to 16 residues. The sample here was unsorted PBMCs, taken 3.7 years after starting antiretroviral therapy. The receptor was isolated from a woman between 50 and 59 years old with HIV. The chain couples TRBV5-4 to TRBJ2-3; 12 bases fit TRBD2. CDR3 sequence (DNA): TGTGCCAGCAGCACCCGGACTAGCGGGGTGGTAGATACGCAGTATTTT. Protein product: CASSTRTSGVVDTQYF.